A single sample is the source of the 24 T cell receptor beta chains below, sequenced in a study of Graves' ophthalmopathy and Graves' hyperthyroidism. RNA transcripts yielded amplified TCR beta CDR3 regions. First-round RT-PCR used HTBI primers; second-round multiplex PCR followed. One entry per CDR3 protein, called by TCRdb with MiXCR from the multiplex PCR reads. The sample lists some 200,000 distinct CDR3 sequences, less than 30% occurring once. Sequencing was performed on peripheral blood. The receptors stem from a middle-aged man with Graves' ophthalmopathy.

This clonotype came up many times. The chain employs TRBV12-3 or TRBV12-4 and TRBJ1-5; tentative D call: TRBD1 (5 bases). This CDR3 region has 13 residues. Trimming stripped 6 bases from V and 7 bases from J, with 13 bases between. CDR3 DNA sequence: TGTGCCAGCAGCTCTCCTGGGGGACAGCCCCAGCATTTT. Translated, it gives CASSSPGGQPQHF.

CDR3: CASSLRDPGELFF. The CDR3 DNA sequence: TGTGCCAGCAGCTTAAGGGACCCCGGGGAGCTGTTTTTT. The chain carries TRBV7-6 and TRBJ2-2; either TRBD1 or TRBD2 may supply D (5 bases each). The CDR3 consists of 13 residues. Trimming cost V 2 bases and J 6 bases, with 7 bases left between them. From germline, CDR1 is SGHVS and CDR2 FNYEAQ.

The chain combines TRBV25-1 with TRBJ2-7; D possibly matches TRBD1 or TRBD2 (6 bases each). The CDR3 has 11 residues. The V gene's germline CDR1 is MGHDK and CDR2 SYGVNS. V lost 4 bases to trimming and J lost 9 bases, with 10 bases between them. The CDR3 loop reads CASSAGAVQYF. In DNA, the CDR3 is TGTGCCAGCAGTGCGGGGGCGGTGCAGTACTTC.

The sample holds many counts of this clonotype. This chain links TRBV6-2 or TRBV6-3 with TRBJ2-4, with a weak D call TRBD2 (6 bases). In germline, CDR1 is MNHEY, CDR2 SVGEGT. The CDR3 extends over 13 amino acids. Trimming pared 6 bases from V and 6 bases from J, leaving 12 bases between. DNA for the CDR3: TGTGCCAGCAGCCGGGGGAAGTCAAACATTCAGTACTTC. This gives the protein CASSRGKSNIQYF.

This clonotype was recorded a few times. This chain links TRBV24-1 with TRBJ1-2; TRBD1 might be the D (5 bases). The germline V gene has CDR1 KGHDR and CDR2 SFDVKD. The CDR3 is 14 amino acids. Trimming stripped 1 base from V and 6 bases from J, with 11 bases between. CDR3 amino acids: CATSDFTGLNGYTF. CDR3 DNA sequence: TGTGCCACCAGTGATTTTACAGGTTTGAATGGCTACACCTTC.

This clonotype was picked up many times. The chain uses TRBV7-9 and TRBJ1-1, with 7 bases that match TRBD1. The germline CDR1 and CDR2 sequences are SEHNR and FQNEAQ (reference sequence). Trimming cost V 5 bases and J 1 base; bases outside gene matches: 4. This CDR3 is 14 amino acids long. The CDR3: CASSGQATNTEAFF. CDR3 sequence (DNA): TGTGCCAGCAGCGGACAGGCAACGAACACTGAAGCTTTCTTT.

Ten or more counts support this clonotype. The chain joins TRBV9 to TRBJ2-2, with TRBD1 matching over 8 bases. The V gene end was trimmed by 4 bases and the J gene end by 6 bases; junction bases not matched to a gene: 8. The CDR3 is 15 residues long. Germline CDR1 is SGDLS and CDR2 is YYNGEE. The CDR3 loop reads CASSPYDRGPGELFF. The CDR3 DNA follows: TGTGCCAGCAGCCCATACGACAGGGGACCCGGGGAGCTGTTTTTT.

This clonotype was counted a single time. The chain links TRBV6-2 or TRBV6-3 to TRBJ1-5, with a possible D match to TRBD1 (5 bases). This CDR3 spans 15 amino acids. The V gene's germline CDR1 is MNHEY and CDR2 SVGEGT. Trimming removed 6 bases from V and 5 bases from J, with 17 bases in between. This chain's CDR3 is CASSSGSGSDQPQHF. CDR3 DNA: TGTGCCAGCAGCTCGGGTTCAGGGTCGGATCAGCCCCAGCATTTT.

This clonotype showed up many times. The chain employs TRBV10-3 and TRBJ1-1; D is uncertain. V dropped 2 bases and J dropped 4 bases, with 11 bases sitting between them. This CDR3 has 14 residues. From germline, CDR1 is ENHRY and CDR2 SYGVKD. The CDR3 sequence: CAISEPTLSTEAFF. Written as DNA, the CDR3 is TGTGCCATCAGTGAGCCGACACTTAGCACTGAAGCTTTCTTT.

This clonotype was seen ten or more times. The CDR3 coding sequence is TGTGCCAGCAGCTTGGCCTCTGGATTCTACGAGCAGTACTTC. Translation: CASSLASGFYEQYF. V usage is TRBV5-6 and J usage is TRBJ2-7; no firm D call. CDR3 length equals 14 residues. V gave up 0 bases and J gave up 3 bases, with 10 bases separating them. Germline lookup yields CDR1 SGHDT and CDR2 YYEEEE.

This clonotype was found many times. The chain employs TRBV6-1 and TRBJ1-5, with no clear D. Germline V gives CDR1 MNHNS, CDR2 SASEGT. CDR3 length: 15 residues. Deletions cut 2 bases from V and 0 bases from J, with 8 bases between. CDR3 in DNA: TGTGCCAGCAGTGAACGCGGGTATAGCAATCAGCCCCAGCATTTT. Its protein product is CASSERGYSNQPQHF.

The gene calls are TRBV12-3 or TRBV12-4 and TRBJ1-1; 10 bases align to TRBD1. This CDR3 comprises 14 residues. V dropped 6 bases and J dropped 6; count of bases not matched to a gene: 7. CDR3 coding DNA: TGTGCCAGCAGGACAGGGGGCGCCGGGTCTGAAGCTTTCTTT. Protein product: CASRTGGAGSEAFF.

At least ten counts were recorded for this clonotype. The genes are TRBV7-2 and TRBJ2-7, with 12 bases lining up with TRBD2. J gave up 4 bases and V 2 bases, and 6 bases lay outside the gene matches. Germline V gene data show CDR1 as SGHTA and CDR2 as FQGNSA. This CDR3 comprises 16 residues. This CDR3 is CASSLLAGGPEYEQYF. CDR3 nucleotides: TGTGCCAGCAGCTTACTAGCGGGAGGGCCGGAGTACGAGCAGTACTTC.

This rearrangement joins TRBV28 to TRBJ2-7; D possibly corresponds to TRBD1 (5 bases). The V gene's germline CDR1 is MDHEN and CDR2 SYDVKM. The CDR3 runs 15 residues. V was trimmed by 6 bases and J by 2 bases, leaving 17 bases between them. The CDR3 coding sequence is TGTGCCAGCAGCGAAGAGACAGTGCCCACCTACGAGCAGTACTTC. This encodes CASSEETVPTYEQYF.

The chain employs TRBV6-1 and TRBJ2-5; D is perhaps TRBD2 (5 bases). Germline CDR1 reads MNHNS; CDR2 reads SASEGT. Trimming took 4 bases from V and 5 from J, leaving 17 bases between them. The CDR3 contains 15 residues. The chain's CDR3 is CASSVTGITRETQYF. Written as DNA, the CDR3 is TGTGCCAGCAGTGTTACCGGGATCACCAGGGAGACCCAGTACTTC.

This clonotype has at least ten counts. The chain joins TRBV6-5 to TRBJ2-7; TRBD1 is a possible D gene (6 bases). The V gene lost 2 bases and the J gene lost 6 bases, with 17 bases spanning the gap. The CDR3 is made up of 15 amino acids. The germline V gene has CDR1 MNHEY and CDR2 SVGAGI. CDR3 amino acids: CASSYSGRGISEQYF. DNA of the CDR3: TGTGCCAGCAGTTACAGCGGCAGGGGCATTTCCGAGCAGTACTTC.

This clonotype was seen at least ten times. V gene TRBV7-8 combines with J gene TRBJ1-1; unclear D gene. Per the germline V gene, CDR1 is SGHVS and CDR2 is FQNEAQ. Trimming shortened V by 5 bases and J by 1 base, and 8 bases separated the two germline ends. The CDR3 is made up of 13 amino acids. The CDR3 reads CASSHGGNTEAFF. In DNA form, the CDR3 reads TGTGCCAGCAGCCACGGAGGGAACACTGAAGCTTTCTTT.

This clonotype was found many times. CDR3 in amino acids: CASTDTQYEQYF. The DNA of the CDR3 is TGTGCCAGCACGGACACTCAATACGAGCAGTACTTC. This rearrangement joins TRBV7-8 to TRBJ2-7; TRBD1 is a possible D gene (5 bases). The CDR3 totals 12 residues. Germline V gene lookup returns CDR1 SGHVS and CDR2 FQNEAQ. V lost 7 bases to trimming and J lost 4 bases, with 11 bases between them.

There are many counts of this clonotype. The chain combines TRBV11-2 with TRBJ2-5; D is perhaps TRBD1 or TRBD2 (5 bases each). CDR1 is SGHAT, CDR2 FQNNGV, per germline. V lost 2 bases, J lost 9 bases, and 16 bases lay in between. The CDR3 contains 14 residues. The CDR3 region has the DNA TGTGCCAGCAGCTTAACGGCAGGGACGGCGGCCCAGTACTTC. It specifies CASSLTAGTAAQYF.

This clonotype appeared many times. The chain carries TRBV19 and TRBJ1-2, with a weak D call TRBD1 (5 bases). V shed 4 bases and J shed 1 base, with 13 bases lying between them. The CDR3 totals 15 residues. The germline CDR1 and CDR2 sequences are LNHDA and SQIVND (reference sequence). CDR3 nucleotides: TGTGCCAGTAGTAATGATCGGGGGAGTAACTATGGCTACACCTTC. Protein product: CASSNDRGSNYGYTF.

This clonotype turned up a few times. This CDR3 is CASSADRPNQPQHF. CDR3 nucleotides: TGTGCCAGCAGTGCCGACAGACCCAATCAGCCCCAGCATTTT. The V gene is TRBV28, the J gene TRBJ1-5; perhaps TRBD1 as D (5 bases). CDR3 size: 14 residues. V gave up 5 bases and J gave up 3 bases, with 11 bases separating them. Germline V gene lookup returns CDR1 MDHEN and CDR2 SYDVKM. Together with reference TRBV28 and TRBJ1-5, the CDR3 gives the full variable domain: DVKVTQSSRYLVKRTGEKVFLECVQDMDHENMFWYRQDPGLGLRLIYFSYDVKMKEKGDIPEGYSVSREKKERFSLILESASTNQTSMYLCASSADRPNQPQHFGDGTRLSIL.

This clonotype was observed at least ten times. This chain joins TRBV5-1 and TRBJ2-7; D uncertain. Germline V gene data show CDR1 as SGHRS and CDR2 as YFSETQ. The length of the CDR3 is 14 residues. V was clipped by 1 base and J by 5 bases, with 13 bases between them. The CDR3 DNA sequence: TGCGCCAGCAGCTTGCGTTTCAGTGATAACGAGCAGTACTTC. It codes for CASSLRFSDNEQYF.

CDR3 in DNA: TGTGCCAGCAGTTTGGGCGGAATTGAAGCTTTCTTT. Its protein product is CASSLGGIEAFF. The J gene is TRBJ1-1, the V gene TRBV12-3 or TRBV12-4; D uncertain. The length of the CDR3 is 12 residues. The V gene lost 3 bases and the J gene lost 7 bases, with 9 bases spanning the gap.

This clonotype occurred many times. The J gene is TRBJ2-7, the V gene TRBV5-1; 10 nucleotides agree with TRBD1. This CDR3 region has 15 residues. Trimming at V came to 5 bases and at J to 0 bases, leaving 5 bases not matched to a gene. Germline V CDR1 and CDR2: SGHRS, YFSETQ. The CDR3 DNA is TGCGCCAGCAGGGACGGGACAGGGGTCTCCTACGAGCAGTACTTC. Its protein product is CASRDGTGVSYEQYF.